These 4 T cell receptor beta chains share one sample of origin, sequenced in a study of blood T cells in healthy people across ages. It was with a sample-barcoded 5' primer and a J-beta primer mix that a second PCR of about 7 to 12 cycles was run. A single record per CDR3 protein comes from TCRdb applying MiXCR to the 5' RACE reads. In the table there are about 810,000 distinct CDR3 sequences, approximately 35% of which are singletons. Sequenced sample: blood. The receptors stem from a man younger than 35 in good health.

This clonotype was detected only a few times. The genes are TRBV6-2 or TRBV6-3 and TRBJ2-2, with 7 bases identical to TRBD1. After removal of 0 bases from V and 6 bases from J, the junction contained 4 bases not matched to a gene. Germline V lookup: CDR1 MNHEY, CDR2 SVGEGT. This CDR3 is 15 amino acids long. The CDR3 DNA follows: TGTGCCAGCAGTTACTCCCCAGGGGGATCCGGGGAGCTGTTTTTT. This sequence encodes CASSYSPGGSGELFF.

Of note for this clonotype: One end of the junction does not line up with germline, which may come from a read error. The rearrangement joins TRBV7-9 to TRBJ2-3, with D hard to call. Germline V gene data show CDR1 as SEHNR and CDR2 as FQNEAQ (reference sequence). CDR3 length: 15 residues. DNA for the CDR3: TGTGCCAGCAGCCCCCTCGGCGGAAGCACAGATATGCAGTATTTT. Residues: CASSPLGGSTDMQYF. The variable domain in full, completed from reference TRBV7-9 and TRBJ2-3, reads DTGVSQNPRHKITKRGQNVTFRCDPISEHNRLYWYRQTLGQGPEFLTYFQNEAQLEKSRLLSDRFSAERPKGSFSTLEIQRTEQGDSAMYLCASSPLGGSTDMQYFGPGTRLTVL.

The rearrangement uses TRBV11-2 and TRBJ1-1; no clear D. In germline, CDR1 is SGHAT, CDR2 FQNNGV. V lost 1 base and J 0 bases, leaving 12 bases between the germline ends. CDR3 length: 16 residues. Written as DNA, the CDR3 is TGTGCCAGCAGCTTAGGGGTGGTCGGCATGAACACTGAAGCTTTCTTT. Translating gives CASSLGVVGMNTEAFF.

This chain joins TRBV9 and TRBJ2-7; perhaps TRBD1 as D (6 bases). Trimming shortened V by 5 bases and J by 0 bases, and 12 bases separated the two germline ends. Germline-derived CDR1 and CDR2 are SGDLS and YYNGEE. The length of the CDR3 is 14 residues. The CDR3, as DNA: TGTGCCAGCAGTCAACAGGGTAACTCCTACGAGCAGTACTTC. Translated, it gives CASSQQGNSYEQYF.